This TCR beta chain derives from a study of blood T cell repertoires in COVID-19. Turning to the study itself: Acute-phase and convalescent COVID-19 samples originated in the United States, Italy and Spain. PBMCs, B-cell-depleted T cells, or T cells provided the cDNA or gDNA that made up the material.

The CDR3 has 14 amino acids. Trimming took 4 bases from V and 2 from J, leaving 13 bases between them. The germline gives CDR1 SGHKS, CDR2 YYEKEE (reference sequence). Source study methods: Reference gene primer amplification gave nucleated cell count estimates. Repertoires were generated with immunoSEQ multiplex PCR, while TCRdb's copy carries only in-frame clones and drops some. V, J and clone size reflect that table, while D and trimming were determined from the DNA. The sample has about 380,000 clones, around 89% seen once. This TCR came from a man between 18 and 35 years old with active or convalescent COVID-19. V gene TRBV5-5 combines with J gene TRBJ2-7, with a weak D call TRBD2 (5 bases). The material sequenced was peripheral blood. CDR3 bases: TGTGCCAGCAGCCCGGGATCCAATACCTACGAGCAGTACTTC. Translation gives CASSPGSNTYEQYF.